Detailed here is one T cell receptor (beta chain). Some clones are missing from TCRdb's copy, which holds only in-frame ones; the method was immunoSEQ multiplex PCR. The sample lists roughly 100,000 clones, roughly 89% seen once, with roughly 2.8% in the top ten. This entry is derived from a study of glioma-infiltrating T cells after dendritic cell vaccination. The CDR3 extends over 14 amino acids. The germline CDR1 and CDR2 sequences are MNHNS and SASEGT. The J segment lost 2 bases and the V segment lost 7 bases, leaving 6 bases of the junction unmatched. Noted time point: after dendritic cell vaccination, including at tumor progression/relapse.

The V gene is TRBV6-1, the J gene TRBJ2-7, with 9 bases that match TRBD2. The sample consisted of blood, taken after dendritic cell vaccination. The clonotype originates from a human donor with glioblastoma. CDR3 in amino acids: CASNDIAGAYEQYF. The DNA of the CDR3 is TGTGCCAGCAACGATATAGCGGGAGCCTACGAGCAGTACTTC.